This record covers a single T cell receptor (beta chain). Its matching antigen is unknown. The germline V gene encodes CDR1 SGHAT and CDR2 FQNNGV. The length of the CDR3 is 12 residues. V was pared by 0 bases and J by 7 bases, with 6 bases between. The data were obtained in a study of shared clonotypes between healthy human individuals. Study results and limitations: Some clonotypes were shared by all four sorted-subset donors, while others were not shared. The non-shared ones had lower generation probabilities than the shared ones.

At a deep level, the assay was run. Sequenced by immunoSEQ multiplex PCR; TCRdb stores in-frame clones only, minus some. Among about 2,500,000 clones listed, over 85% were seen once. The V gene is TRBV11-2, the J gene TRBJ1-1, with D possibly being TRBD1 (5 bases). What was sequenced was naive CD4+ T cells sorted from blood. As for subset: CD45RA+ positively selected. The receptor's source is a man aged 18 to 30 in good health. The CDR3 sequence is CASSLEGGEAFF. The CDR3 nucleotides read TGTGCCAGCAGCTTAGAGGGGGGTGAAGCTTTCTTT.